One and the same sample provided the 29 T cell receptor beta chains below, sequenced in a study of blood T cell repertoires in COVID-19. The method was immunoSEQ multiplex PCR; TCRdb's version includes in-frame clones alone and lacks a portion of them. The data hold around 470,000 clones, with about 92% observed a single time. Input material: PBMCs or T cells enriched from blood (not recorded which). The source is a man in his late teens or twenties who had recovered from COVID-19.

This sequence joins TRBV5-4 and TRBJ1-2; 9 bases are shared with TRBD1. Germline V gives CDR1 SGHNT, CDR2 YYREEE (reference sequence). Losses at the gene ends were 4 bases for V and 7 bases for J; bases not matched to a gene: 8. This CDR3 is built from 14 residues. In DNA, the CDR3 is TGTGCCAGCAGCCCTACAGGGGGCGAGGTTGGCTACACCTTC. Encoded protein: CASSPTGGEVGYTF.

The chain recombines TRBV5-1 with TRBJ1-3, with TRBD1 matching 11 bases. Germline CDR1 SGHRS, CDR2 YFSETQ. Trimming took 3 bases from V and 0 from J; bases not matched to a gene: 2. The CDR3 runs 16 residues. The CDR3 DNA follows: TGCGCCAGCAGCTGGACAGGGGGCACCTCTGGAAACACCATATATTTT. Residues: CASSWTGGTSGNTIYF.

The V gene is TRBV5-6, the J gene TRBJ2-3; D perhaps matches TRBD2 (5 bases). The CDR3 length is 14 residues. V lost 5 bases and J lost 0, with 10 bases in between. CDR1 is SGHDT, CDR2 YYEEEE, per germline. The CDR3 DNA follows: TGTGCCAGCAGGCGGGCAGGTAGCACAGATACGCAGTATTTT. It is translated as CASRRAGSTDTQYF.

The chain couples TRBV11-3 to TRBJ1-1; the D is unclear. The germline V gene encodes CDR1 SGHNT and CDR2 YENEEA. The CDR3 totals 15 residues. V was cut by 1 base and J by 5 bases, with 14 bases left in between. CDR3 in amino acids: CASSLVGRLTTEAFF. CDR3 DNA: TGTGCCAGCAGCTTAGTGGGCAGACTAACGACTGAAGCTTTCTTT.

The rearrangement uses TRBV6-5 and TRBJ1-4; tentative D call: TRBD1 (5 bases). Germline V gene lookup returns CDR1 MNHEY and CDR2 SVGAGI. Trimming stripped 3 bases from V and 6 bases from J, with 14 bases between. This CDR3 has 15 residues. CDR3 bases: TGTGCCAGCAGTTATCGCGGGGAGGGGTATGAAAAACTGTTTTTT. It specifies CASSYRGEGYEKLFF.

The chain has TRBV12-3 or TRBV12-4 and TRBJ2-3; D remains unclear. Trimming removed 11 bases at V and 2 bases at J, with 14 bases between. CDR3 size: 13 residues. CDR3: CAESPLTTDTQYF. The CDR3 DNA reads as TGTGCCGAGAGCCCCCTCACCACAGATACGCAGTATTTT.

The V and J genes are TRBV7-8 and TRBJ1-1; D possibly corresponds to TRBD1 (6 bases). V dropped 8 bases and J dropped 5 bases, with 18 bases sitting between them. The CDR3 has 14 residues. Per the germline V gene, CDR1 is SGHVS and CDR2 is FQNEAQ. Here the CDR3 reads CASHTQGVRTEAFF. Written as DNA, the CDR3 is TGTGCCAGCCACACACAGGGAGTTAGGACTGAAGCTTTCTTT.

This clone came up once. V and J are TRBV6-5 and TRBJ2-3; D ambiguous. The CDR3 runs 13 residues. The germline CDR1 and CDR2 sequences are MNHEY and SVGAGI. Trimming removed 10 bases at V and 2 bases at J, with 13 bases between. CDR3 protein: CATPSGNTDTQYF. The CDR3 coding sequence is TGTGCCACCCCTTCGGGTAACACAGATACGCAGTATTTT.

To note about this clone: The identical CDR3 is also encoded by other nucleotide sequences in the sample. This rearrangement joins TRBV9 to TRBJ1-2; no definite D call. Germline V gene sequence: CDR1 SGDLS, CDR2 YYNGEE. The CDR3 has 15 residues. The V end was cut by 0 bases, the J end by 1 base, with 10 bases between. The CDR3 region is CASSVEAGNNYGYTF. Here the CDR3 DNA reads TGTGCCAGCAGCGTAGAGGCAGGAAATAACTATGGCTACACCTTC. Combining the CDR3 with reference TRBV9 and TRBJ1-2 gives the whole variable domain DSGVTQTPKHLITATGQRVTLRCSPRSGDLSVYWYQQSLDQGLQFLIQYYNGEERAKGNILERFSAQQFPDLHSELNLSSLELGDSALYFCASSVEAGNNYGYTFGSGTRLTVV.

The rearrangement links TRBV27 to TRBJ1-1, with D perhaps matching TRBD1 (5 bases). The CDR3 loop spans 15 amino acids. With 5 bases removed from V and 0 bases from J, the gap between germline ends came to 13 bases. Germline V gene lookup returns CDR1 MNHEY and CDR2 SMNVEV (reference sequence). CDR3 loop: CASSTQTGLNTEAFF. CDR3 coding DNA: TGTGCCAGCAGTACTCAAACAGGTTTGAACACTGAAGCTTTCTTT.

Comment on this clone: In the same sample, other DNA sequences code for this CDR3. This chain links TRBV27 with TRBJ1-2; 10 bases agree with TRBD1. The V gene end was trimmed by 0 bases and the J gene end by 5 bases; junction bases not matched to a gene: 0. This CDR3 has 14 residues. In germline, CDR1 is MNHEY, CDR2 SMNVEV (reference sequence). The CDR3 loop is CASSLSGQGYGYTF. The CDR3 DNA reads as TGTGCCAGCAGTTTATCGGGACAGGGGTATGGCTACACCTTC.

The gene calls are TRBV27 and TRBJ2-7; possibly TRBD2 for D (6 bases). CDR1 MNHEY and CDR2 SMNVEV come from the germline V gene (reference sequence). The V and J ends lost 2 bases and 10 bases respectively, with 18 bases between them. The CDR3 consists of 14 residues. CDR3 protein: CASSLKEGPPPQYF. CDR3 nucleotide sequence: TGTGCCAGCAGTTTAAAGGAGGGGCCCCCACCCCAGTACTTC.

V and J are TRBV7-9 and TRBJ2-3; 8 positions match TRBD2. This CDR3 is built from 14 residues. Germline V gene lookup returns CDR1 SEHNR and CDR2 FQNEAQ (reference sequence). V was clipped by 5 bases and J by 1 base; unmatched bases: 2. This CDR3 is CASSRAGGTDTQYF. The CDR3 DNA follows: TGTGCCAGCAGCCGAGCGGGGGGCACAGATACGCAGTATTTT.

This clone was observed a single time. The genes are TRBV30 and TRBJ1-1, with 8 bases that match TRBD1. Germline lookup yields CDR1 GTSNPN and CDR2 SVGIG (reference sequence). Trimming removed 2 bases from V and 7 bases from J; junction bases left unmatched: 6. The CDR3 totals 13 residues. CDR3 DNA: TGTGCCTGGAGTCCTGACAGGGGCGGTGAAGCTTTCTTT. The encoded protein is CAWSPDRGGEAFF.

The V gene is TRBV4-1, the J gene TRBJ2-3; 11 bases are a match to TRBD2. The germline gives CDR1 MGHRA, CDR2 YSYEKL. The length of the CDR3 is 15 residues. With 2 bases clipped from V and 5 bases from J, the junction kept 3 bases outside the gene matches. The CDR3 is CASSQRLAGRDTQYF. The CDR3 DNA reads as TGCGCCAGCAGCCAACGACTAGCGGGGAGAGATACGCAGTATTTT.

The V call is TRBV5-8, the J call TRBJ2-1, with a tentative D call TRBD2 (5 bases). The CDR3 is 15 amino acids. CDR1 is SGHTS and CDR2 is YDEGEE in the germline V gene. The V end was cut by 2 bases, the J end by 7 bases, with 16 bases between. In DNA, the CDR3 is TGTGCCAGCAGCTTCGACTACCTACCGCCTAATGAGCAGTTCTTC. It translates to CASSFDYLPPNEQFF.

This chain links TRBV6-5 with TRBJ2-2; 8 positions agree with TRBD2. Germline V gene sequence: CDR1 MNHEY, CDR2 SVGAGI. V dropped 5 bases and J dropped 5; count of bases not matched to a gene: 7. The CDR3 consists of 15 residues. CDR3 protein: CASSRGGPKTGELFF. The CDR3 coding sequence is TGTGCCAGCAGTCGCGGGGGGCCTAAGACCGGGGAGCTGTTTTTT.

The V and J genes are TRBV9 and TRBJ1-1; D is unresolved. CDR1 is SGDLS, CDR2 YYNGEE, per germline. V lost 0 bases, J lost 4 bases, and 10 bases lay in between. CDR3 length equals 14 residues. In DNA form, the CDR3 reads TGTGCCAGCAGCGTAGTGGGTCAGGTCACTGAAGCTTTCTTT. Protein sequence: CASSVVGQVTEAFF.

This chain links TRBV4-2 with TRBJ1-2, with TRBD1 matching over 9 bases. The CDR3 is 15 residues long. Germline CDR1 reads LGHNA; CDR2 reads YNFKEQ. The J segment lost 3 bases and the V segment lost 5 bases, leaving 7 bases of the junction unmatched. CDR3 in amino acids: CASSRRQGGDYGYTF. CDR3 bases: TGTGCCAGCAGCAGACGACAGGGGGGGGACTATGGCTACACCTTC.

CDR3 loop: CASSLGQGQTDTQYF. The CDR3 nucleotides are TGTGCCAGCAGCTTGGGACAGGGTCAGACAGATACGCAGTATTTT. The rearrangement links TRBV7-8 to TRBJ2-3, with 9 bases identical to TRBD1. CDR1 and CDR2 from the germline V gene are SGHVS and FQNEAQ. Trimming removed 3 bases from V and 3 bases from J; junction bases left unmatched: 4. This CDR3 has 15 amino acids.

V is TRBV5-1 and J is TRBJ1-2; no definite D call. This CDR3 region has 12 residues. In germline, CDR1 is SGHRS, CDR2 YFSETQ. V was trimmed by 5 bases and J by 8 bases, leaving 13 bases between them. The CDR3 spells CASRSGEEGYTF. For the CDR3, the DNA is TGCGCCAGCAGGTCCGGGGAGGAGGGCTACACCTTC.

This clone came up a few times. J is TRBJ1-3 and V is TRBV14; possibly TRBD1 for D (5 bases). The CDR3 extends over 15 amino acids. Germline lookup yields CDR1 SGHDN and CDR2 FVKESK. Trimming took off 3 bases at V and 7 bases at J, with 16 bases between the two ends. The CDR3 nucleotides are TGTGCCAGCAGCCAGATACAGTTCGGGGGTAACACCATATATTTT. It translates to CASSQIQFGGNTIYF.

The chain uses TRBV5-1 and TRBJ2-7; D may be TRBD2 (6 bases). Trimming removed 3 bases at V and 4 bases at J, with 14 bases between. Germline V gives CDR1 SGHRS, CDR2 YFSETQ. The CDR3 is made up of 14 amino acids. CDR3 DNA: TGCGCCAGCAGCTGGGGGACGGGGACTTACGAGCAGTACTTC. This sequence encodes CASSWGTGTYEQYF.

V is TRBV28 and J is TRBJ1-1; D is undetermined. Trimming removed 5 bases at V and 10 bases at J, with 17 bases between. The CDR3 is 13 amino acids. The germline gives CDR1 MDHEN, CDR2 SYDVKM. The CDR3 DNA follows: TGTGCCAGCAGTATAATATTGGCAGGCTCAGCTTTCTTT. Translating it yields CASSIILAGSAFF.

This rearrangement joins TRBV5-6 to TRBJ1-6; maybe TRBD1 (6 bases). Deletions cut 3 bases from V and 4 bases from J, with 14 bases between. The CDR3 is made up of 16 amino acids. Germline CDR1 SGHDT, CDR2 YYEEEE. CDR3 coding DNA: TGTGCCAGCAGCTCCACGGACAGTCATTATAATTCACCCCTCCACTTT. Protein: CASSSTDSHYNSPLHF.

CDR3 amino acids: CASSAQGQGYTF. In DNA form, the CDR3 reads TGTGCCAGCAGTGCACAGGGGCAAGGCTACACCTTC. This rearrangement joins TRBV12-3 or TRBV12-4 to TRBJ1-2; 7 nucleotides line up with TRBD1. V trimming: 5 bases; J trimming: 8 bases; junction bases outside the gene matches: 5. The CDR3 consists of 12 residues.

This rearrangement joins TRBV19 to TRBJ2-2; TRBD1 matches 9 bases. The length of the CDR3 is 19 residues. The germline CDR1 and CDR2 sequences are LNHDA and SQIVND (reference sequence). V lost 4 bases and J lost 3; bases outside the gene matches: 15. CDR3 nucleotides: TGTGCCAGTAGTACAAGGAGCCCCCCGGGACAGGGTTACACCGGGGAGCTGTTTTTT. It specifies CASSTRSPPGQGYTGELFF.

Here the CDR3 DNA reads TGTGCCAGCAGCATCCAGGGACAGGTGGGGGAAAAACTGTTTTTT. Protein product: CASSIQGQVGEKLFF. The chain employs TRBV7-2 and TRBJ1-4, with 8 nucleotides matching TRBD1. V shed 5 bases, J shed 8 bases, and the junction held 10 bases outside the gene matches. This CDR3 is 15 amino acids long. Per germline, CDR1 SGHTA and CDR2 FQGNSA.

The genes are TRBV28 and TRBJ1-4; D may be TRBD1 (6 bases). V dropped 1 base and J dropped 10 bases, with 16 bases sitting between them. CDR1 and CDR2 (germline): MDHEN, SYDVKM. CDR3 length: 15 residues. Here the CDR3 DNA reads TGTGCCAGCAGTTTATATTTTGCTGGGGGCGGAAAACTGTTTTTT. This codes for CASSLYFAGGGKLFF. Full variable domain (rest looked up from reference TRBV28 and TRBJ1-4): DVKVTQSSRYLVKRTGEKVFLECVQDMDHENMFWYRQDPGLGLRLIYFSYDVKMKEKGDIPEGYSVSREKKERFSLILESASTNQTSMYLCASSLYFAGGGKLFFGSGTQLSVL.